A single T cell receptor (beta chain) is shown here with its context. Original processing notes: Reference gene primer amplification gave nucleated cell count estimates. TCRdb's copy holds only in-frame clones and misses some; the assay was immunoSEQ multiplex PCR. The D gene and trimming were derived from the DNA, and the V and J assignments and clone size from that table. Among 220,000 or so clones, around 82% were seen once, and the ten largest hold 3.6%. This sample was included in a study of blood T cell repertoires in COVID-19. Study-level information: Sites in the United States, Italy and Spain provided acute and convalescent COVID-19 samples. T cells, B-cell-depleted T cells, or PBMCs supplied cDNA or gDNA.

The TCR comes from a woman of 80 years or more with acute or convalescent COVID-19. The sequenced sample consisted of peripheral blood.

CDR3 region: CASSDQRGSYSYNEQFF. Here the CDR3 DNA reads TGTGCCAGCAGTGATCAGCGGGGGTCATACTCCTACAATGAGCAGTTCTTC. The J gene is TRBJ2-1, the V gene TRBV2, with 8 bases matching TRBD2. Losses at the gene ends were 3 bases for V and 0 bases for J; bases not matched to a gene: 7. Germline assignment: CDR1 SNHLY and CDR2 FYNNEI. The CDR3 length is 17 residues.